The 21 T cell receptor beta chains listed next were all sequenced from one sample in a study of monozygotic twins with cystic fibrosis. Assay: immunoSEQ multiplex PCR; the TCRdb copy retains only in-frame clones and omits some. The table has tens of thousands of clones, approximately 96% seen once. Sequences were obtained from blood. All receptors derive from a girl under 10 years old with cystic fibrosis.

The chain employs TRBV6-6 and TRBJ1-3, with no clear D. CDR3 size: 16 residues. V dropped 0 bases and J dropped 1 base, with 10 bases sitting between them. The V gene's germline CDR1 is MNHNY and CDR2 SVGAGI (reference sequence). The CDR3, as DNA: TGTGCCAGCAGTTACTCGCGCTTAACGTCTGGAAACACCATATATTTT. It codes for CASSYSRLTSGNTIYF.

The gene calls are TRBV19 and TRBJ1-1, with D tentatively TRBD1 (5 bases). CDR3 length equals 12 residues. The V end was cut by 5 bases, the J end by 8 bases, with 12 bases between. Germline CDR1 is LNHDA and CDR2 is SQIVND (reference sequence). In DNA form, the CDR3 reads TGTGCCAGTAGTCCTGGGACCTCCGAAGCTTTCTTT. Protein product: CASSPGTSEAFF.

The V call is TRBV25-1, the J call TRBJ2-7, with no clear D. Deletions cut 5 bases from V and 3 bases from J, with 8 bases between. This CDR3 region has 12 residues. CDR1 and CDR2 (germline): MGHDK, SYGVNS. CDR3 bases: TGTGCCAGCAGTCGATCGGACTACGAGCAGTACTTC. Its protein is CASSRSDYEQYF.

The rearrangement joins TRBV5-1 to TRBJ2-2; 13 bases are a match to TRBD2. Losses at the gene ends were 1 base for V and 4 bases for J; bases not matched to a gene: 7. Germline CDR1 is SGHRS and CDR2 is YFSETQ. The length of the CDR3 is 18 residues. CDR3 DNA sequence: TGCGCCAGCAGCTTGCGGACTAGCGGGAGAACGGTCACCGGGGAGCTGTTTTTT. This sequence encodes CASSLRTSGRTVTGELFF.

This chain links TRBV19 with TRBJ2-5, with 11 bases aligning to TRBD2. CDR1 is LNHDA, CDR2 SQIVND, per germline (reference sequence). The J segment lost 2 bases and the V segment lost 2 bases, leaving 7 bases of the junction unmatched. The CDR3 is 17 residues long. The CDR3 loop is CASSIFPGLAVQETQYF. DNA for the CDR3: TGTGCCAGTAGTATATTCCCGGGACTAGCGGTTCAAGAGACCCAGTACTTC.

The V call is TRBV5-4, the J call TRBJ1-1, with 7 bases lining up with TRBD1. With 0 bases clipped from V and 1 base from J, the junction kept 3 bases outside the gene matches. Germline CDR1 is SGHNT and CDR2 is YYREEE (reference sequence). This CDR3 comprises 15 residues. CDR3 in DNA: TGTGCCAGCAGCTTGGCCCGGACAGGGAACACTGAAGCTTTCTTT. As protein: CASSLARTGNTEAFF.

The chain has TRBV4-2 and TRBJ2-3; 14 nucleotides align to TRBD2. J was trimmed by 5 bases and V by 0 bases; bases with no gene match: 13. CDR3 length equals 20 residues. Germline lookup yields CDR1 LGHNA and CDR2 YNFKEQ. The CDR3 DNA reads TGTGCCAGCAGCCAAGATCGGCTAGGGACTAGCGGGAGAGGGGTAGATACGCAGTATTTT. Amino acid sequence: CASSQDRLGTSGRGVDTQYF.

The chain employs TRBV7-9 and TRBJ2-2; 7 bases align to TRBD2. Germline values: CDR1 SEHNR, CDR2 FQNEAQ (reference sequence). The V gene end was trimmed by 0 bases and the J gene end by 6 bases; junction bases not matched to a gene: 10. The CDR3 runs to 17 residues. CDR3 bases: TGTGCCAGCAGCTTAGCATCTAGGGAGGGCCGATCCGGGGAGCTGTTTTTT. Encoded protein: CASSLASREGRSGELFF.

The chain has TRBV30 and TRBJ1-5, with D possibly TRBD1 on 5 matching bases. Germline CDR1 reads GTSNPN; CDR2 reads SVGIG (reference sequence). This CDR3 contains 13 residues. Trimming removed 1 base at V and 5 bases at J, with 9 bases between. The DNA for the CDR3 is TGTGCCTGGAGTGGGGGGTTAGATCAGCCCCAGCATTTT. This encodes CAWSGGLDQPQHF.

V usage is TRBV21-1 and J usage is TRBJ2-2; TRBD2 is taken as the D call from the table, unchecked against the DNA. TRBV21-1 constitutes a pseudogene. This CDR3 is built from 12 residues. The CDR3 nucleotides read TGTGCCAGCAGCAGGAGCACCGGGGAGCTGTTTTTT. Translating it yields CASSRSTGELFF.

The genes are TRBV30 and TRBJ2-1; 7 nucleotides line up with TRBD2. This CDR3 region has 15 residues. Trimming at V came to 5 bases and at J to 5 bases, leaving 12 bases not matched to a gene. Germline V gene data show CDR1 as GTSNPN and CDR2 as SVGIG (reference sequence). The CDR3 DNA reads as TGTGCCTGGGAAGTTGGGACTAACGGGGACAATGAGCAGTTCTTC. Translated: CAWEVGTNGDNEQFF.

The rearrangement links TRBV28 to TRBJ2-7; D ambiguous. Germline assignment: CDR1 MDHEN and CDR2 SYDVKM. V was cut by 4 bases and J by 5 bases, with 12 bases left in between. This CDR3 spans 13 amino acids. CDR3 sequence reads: CASSSYKTHEQYF. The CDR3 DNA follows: TGTGCCAGCAGTTCATACAAGACCCACGAGCAGTACTTC.

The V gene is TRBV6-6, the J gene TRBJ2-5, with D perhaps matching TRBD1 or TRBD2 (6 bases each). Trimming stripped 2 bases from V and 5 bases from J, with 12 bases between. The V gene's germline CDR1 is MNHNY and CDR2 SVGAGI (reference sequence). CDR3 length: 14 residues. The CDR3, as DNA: TGTGCCAGCAGTTACGGGGGCGCGGGGGAGACCCAGTACTTC. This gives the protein CASSYGGAGETQYF.

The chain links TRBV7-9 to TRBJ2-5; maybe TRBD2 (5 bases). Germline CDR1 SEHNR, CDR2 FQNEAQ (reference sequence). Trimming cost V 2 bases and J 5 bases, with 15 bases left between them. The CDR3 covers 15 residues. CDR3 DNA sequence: TGTGCCAGCAGCTTAATTGGCGGGTTAGGGGAGACCCAGTACTTC. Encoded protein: CASSLIGGLGETQYF.

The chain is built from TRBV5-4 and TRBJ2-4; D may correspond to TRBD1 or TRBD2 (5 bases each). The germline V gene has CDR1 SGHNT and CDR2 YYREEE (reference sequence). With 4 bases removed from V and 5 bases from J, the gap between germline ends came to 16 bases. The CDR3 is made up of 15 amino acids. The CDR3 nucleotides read TGTGCCAGCAGCATCCGCCGGGGCCCGGAAAACATTCAGTACTTC. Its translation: CASSIRRGPENIQYF.

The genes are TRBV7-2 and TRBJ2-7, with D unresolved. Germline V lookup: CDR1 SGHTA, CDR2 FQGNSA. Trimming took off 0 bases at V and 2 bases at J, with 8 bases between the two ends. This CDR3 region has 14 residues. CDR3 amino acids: CASSLAAPPYEQYF. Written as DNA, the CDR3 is TGTGCCAGCAGCTTAGCGGCCCCCCCCTACGAGCAGTACTTC.

In DNA form, the CDR3 reads TGTGCCAGCAGTTCCGTGTTCGGGACAGGGGAGTACTTC. Its protein is CASSSVFGTGEYF. The J gene is TRBJ2-7, the V gene TRBV11-3; TRBD1 matches at 10 bases. The germline V gene encodes CDR1 SGHNT and CDR2 YENEEA. Trimming at V came to 6 bases and at J to 11 bases, leaving 10 bases not matched to a gene. The CDR3 has 13 amino acids.

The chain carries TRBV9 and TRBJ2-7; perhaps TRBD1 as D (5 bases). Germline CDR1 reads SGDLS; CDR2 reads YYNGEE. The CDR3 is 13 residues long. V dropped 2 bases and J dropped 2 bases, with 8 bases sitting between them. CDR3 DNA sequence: TGTGCCAGCAGCGTGGACACCACCTACGAGCAGTACTTC. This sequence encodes CASSVDTTYEQYF. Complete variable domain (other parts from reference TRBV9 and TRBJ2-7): DSGVTQTPKHLITATGQRVTLRCSPRSGDLSVYWYQQSLDQGLQFLIQYYNGEERAKGNILERFSAQQFPDLHSELNLSSLELGDSALYFCASSVDTTYEQYFGPGTRLTVT.

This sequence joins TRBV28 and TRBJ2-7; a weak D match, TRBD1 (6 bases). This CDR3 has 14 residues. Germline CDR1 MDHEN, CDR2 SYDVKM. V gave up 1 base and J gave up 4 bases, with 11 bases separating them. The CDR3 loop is CASSLLARGYEQYF. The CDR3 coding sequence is TGTGCCAGCAGTTTATTGGCCAGGGGTTACGAGCAGTACTTC.

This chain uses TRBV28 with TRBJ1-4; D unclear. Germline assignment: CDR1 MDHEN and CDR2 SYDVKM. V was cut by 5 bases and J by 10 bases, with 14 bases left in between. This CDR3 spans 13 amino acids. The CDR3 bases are TGTGCCAGCAGTGAGCAGGTTTCCGGAAAACTGTTTTTT. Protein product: CASSEQVSGKLFF. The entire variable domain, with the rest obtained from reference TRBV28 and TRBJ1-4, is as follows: DVKVTQSSRYLVKRTGEKVFLECVQDMDHENMFWYRQDPGLGLRLIYFSYDVKMKEKGDIPEGYSVSREKKERFSLILESASTNQTSMYLCASSEQVSGKLFFGSGTQLSVL.

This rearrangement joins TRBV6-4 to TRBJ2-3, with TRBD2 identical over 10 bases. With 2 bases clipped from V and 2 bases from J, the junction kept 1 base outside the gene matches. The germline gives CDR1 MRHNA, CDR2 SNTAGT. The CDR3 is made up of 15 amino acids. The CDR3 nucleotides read TGTGCCAGCAGTGACAGCGGGAGGGCCACAGATACGCAGTATTTT. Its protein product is CASSDSGRATDTQYF.